Below are 21 T cell receptor beta chains sequenced from a single sample in a study of T cell responses to AZD1222 COVID-19 vaccine. Clones were read by immunoSEQ multiplex PCR, and TCRdb kept only the in-frame ones, dropping some. This sample has roughly 180,000 clones, with approximately 94% found just once. The sample in question was peripheral blood, obtained 28 days after the second AZD1222 dose. Receptors originate from an adult who received the AZD1222 COVID-19 vaccine.

This chain uses TRBV12-3 or TRBV12-4 with TRBJ1-1; 7 bases agree with TRBD1. V lost 4 bases to trimming and J lost 4 bases; unmatched junction nucleotides: 3. The CDR3 sequence is 13 residues long. The CDR3 bases are TGTGCCAGCAGTTCACAGGGGCGCACTGAAGCTTTCTTT. This encodes CASSSQGRTEAFF.

This clone was recorded a few times. The rearrangement joins TRBV12-2 to TRBJ1-6; the table's D call, TRBD1, was not checked against the DNA. TRBV12-2 is an annotated pseudogene. The CDR3 loop spans 22 amino acids. This CDR3 reads CASRVGVRDRVPHLGGHSPLHF. The CDR3 DNA follows: TGTGCAAGTCGTGTAGGGGTCCGGGACAGGGTTCCCCACTTAGGGGGCCATTCACCCCTCCACTTT.

This chain joins TRBV19 and TRBJ1-1, with 8 bases fitting TRBD1. The CDR3 is 13 residues long. Germline CDR1 LNHDA, CDR2 SQIVND (reference sequence). The J segment lost 5 bases and the V segment lost 7 bases, leaving 6 bases of the junction unmatched. In DNA form, the CDR3 reads TGTGCCAGTACTGACAGGGGCTTGACTGAAGCTTTCTTT. Translating gives CASTDRGLTEAFF. The variable domain in full, completed from reference TRBV19 and TRBJ1-1, reads DGGITQSPKYLFRKEGQNVTLSCEQNLNHDAMYWYRQDPGQGLRLIYYSQIVNDFQKGDIAEGYSVSREKKESFPLTVTSAQKNPTAFYLCASTDRGLTEAFFGQGTRLTVV.

V usage is TRBV7-9 and J usage is TRBJ2-1; 13 nucleotides agree with TRBD2. The CDR3 runs 18 residues. With V trimmed by 1 base and J by 9 bases, 12 bases remained unmatched. Germline lookup yields CDR1 SEHNR and CDR2 FQNEAQ (reference sequence). The CDR3 DNA reads TGTGCCAGCAGCTTAGGTATATCTATGGGACTAGCGGGATCTGAGCAGTTCTTC. It yields the protein CASSLGISMGLAGSEQFF.

About this clone itself: One junction end does not reproduce the germline sequence, and a read error may be involved. V gene TRBV19 combines with J gene TRBJ1-5, with a tentative D call TRBD1 (5 bases). The CDR3 covers 19 residues. Germline CDR1 LNHDA, CDR2 SQIVND (reference sequence). The CDR3: CASSTFGVGVPYSNQPRHF. In DNA, the CDR3 is TGTGCCAGTAGTACCTTTGGGGTAGGGGTCCCTTATAGCAATCAGCCCCGGCATTTT. Drawing the rest from reference TRBV19 and TRBJ1-5, the complete variable domain is DGGITQSPKYLFRKEGQNVTLSCEQNLNHDAMYWYRQDPGQGLRLIYYSQIVNDFQKGDIAEGYSVSREKKESFPLTVTSAQKNPTAFYLCASSTFGVGVPYSNQPRHFGDGTRLSIL.

This clone was counted a single time. The chain links TRBV7-4 to TRBJ2-3; TRBD2 might be the D (6 bases). This CDR3 region has 17 residues. CDR1 SGHVT and CDR2 SQSDAQ come from the germline V gene. The V and J ends lost 3 bases and 3 bases respectively, with 19 bases between them. In DNA, the CDR3 is TGTGCCAGCAGCTTGGGAAGGCGGAGGGAACTTACAGATACGCAGTATTTT. It translates to CASSLGRRRELTDTQYF.

The genes are TRBV6-5 and TRBJ2-3; a possible D gene is TRBD2 (5 bases). The CDR3 runs to 13 residues. Germline-derived CDR1 and CDR2 are MNHEY and SVGAGI. V shed 6 bases and J shed 7 bases, with 14 bases lying between them. CDR3 DNA: TGTGCCAGCAGATCGCGAGGGATACATACGCAGTATTTT. This codes for CASRSRGIHTQYF.

The chain has TRBV11-3 and TRBJ2-7; 7 bases match TRBD2. The CDR3 covers 15 residues. Germline loops: CDR1 SGHNT, CDR2 YENEEA. The V gene end was trimmed by 6 bases and the J gene end by 1 base; junction bases not matched to a gene: 9. CDR3 nucleotide sequence: TGTGCCAGCAGGGGAAGACTAGCCGAATCCTACGAGCAGTACTTC. Translating gives CASRGRLAESYEQYF.

Concerning this clone: This sample also contains other DNA sequences that code for the same CDR3. The V and J genes are TRBV19 and TRBJ1-5; TRBD1 matches 9 bases. This CDR3 comprises 15 residues. V lost 4 bases and J lost 2; bases outside the gene matches: 3. CDR1 is LNHDA, CDR2 SQIVND, per germline (reference sequence). CDR3 DNA sequence: TGTGCCAGTAGTACAACAGGGGGCGGCAATCAGCCCCAGCATTTT. Its translation is CASSTTGGGNQPQHF.

The chain links TRBV3-1 (or the pseudogene TRBV3-2) to TRBJ2-7; tentatively, D is TRBD2 (6 bases). The CDR3 runs to 17 residues. V lost 1 base to trimming and J lost 5 bases, with 21 bases between them. Germline loops: CDR1 LGHDT, CDR2 YNNKEL (reference sequence). The CDR3 nucleotides read TGTGCCAGCAGCCAAGGACTAGACCCCCCCGGAAGACACGAGCAGTACTTC. Translating gives CASSQGLDPPGRHEQYF.

The chain uses TRBV5-6 and TRBJ1-1, with 7 bases identical to TRBD1. CDR3 length: 15 amino acids. Germline assignment: CDR1 SGHDT and CDR2 YYEEEE. Germline trimming cut 2 bases from V and 8 bases from J; bases unmatched to any gene: 12. The chain's CDR3 is CASSLRTGPPPEAFF. The CDR3 bases are TGTGCCAGCAGCTTACGGACAGGCCCACCACCGGAAGCTTTCTTT.

J is TRBJ2-7 and V is TRBV28; 12 nucleotides line up with TRBD1. Germline V CDR1 and CDR2: MDHEN, SYDVKM. The V gene end was trimmed by 2 bases and the J gene end by 5 bases; junction bases not matched to a gene: 7. The CDR3 consists of 16 residues. CDR3: CASSLNVGTGGHEQYF. In nucleotides, the CDR3 is TGTGCCAGCAGTTTAAATGTCGGGACAGGGGGCCACGAGCAGTACTTC.

This chain uses TRBV28 with TRBJ2-7; D may be TRBD2 (6 bases). The CDR3 spans 15 residues. V lost 9 bases and J 3 bases, leaving 21 bases between the germline ends. CDR1 and CDR2 (germline): MDHEN, SYDVKM. The CDR3 sequence is CASQEGGPNVYEQYF. The CDR3 nucleotides read TGTGCCAGTCAGGAGGGCGGCCCGAACGTCTACGAGCAGTACTTC.

This chain connects TRBV5-1 to TRBJ1-1, with a tentative D call TRBD1 (5 bases). The V and J ends lost 1 base and 3 bases respectively, with 13 bases between them. There are 15 residues in the CDR3. Germline assignment: CDR1 SGHRS and CDR2 YFSETQ. Here the CDR3 reads CASSLSRAGDTEAFF. As DNA, the CDR3 is TGCGCCAGCAGCTTGTCGCGGGCGGGGGACACTGAAGCTTTCTTT.

The chain joins TRBV9 to TRBJ2-7, with 13 positions matching TRBD2. The CDR3 runs 15 residues. V shed 4 bases, J shed 6 bases, and the junction held 7 bases outside the gene matches. CDR1 SGDLS and CDR2 YYNGEE come from the germline V gene. The CDR3 bases are TGTGCCAGCAGCACCGGACTAGCGGGAGAGAGCGAGCAGTACTTC. This codes for CASSTGLAGESEQYF.

The chain couples TRBV6-5 to TRBJ2-7, with TRBD2 as a possible D gene (6 bases). Germline V gene sequence: CDR1 MNHEY, CDR2 SVGAGI. Trimming removed 0 bases at V and 5 bases at J, with 11 bases between. The CDR3 contains 14 residues. CDR3: CASSYSNAGNEQYF. The CDR3 nucleotides are TGTGCCAGCAGTTACTCGAATGCGGGGAACGAGCAGTACTTC.

J is TRBJ1-4 and V is TRBV2; tentatively, D is TRBD1 (5 bases). CDR3 length equals 13 residues. Germline loops: CDR1 SNHLY, CDR2 FYNNEI. Deletions cut 7 bases from V and 4 bases from J, with 10 bases between. Here the CDR3 reads CASMRQGNEKLFF. As DNA, the CDR3 is TGTGCCAGCATGAGGCAGGGTAATGAAAAACTGTTTTTT.

This rearrangement joins TRBV29-1 to TRBJ1-1, with D uncertain. V was trimmed by 6 bases and J by 4 bases, leaving 12 bases between them. Germline V gives CDR1 SQVTM, CDR2 ANQGSEA. The CDR3 sequence is 12 residues long. The CDR3 loop reads CSVLLETTEAFF. Written as DNA, the CDR3 is TGCAGCGTGCTGCTGGAGACCACTGAAGCTTTCTTT. The whole variable domain, remainder taken from reference TRBV29-1 and TRBJ1-1, is SAVISQKPSRDICQRGTSLTIQCQVDSQVTMMFWYRQQPGQSLTLIATANQGSEATYESGFVIDKFPISRPNLTFSTLTVSNMSPEDSSIYLCSVLLETTEAFFGQGTRLTVV.

This chain links TRBV18 with TRBJ1-6; the D is unclear. The CDR3 covers 14 residues. V dropped 3 bases and J dropped 0 bases, with 3 bases sitting between them. In germline, CDR1 is KGHSH, CDR2 LQKENI. Here the CDR3 reads CASSPSSYNSPLHF. CDR3 nucleotides: TGTGCCAGCTCACCGAGCTCCTATAATTCACCCCTCCACTTT.

CDR3 bases: TGTGCCAGCAGCTTCCAGACAGGGAACACTGAAGCTTTCTTT. Translation: CASSFQTGNTEAFF. The chain combines TRBV7-2 with TRBJ1-1; D possibly corresponds to TRBD1 (6 bases). Germline V gene lookup returns CDR1 SGHTA and CDR2 FQGNSA. V was pared by 3 bases and J by 1 base, with 9 bases between. This CDR3 region has 14 residues.

This chain links TRBV28 with TRBJ2-3; perhaps TRBD1 as D (6 bases). Between the trimmed V and J ends, which lost 5 bases and 6 bases, there was a span of 24 bases. This CDR3 is built from 17 residues. The germline V gene has CDR1 MDHEN and CDR2 SYDVKM. The CDR3 DNA sequence: TGTGCCAGCAGTGCTACCATTGGGACAAACGGGGCGGATACGCAGTATTTT. Its protein product is CASSATIGTNGADTQYF.